This is a list of T cell receptor beta chains from one sample in a study of T cell responses to AZD1222 COVID-19 vaccine. Libraries were prepared by immunoSEQ multiplex PCR; TCRdb keeps only in-frame clonotypes and omits some of them. The repertoire holds tens of thousands of clones, with 70% to 90% as singletons. The specimen was peripheral blood, collected 28 days after the second AZD1222 dose. The receptor set was obtained from an adult who received the AZD1222 COVID-19 vaccine. Each CDR3 is given with its conserved first and last residue. The order of the fields is clone size, V gene, D gene, J gene, CDR3 protein, CDR3 DNA. A D gene is named only where the DNA matches it firmly. The size entry is marked missing in some rows and otherwise reads once, few, many or a size class.

.	TRBV11-2	.	TRBJ2-5	CASSGKTQYF	TGTGCCAGCAGCGGGAAGACCCAGTACTTC
.	TRBV27	.	TRBJ1-6	CASSLLGVRKTNFNSPLHF	TGTGCCAGCAGTTTACTTGGGGTTAGGAAGACAAACTTTAATTCACCCCTCCACTTT
.	TRBV5-6	.	TRBJ2-4	CASSFWGTKNIQYF	TGTGCCAGCAGCTTCTGGGGAACCAAAAACATTCAGTACTTC
.	TRBV4-1	.	TRBJ1-2	CASSQGYLGIDYGYTF	TGCGCCAGCAGCCAAGGTTACCTAGGGATAGACTATGGCTACACCTTC
.	TRBV6-5	.	TRBJ1-5	CASSYQYDQPQHF	TGTGCCAGCAGTTATCAGTACGATCAGCCCCAGCATTTT
.	TRBV19	.	TRBJ2-1	CASTGPQGYNEQFF	TGTGCCAGTACGGGACCCCAAGGTTACAATGAGCAGTTCTTC
.	TRBV7-9	.	TRBJ1-6	CASSLGSGRTYSALHF	TGTGCCAGCAGCTTAGGGAGCGGGCGGACCTATTCAGCCCTCCACTTT
once	TRBV5-4	TRBD1	TRBJ2-7	CASSPGQNLYEQYF	TGTGCCAGCAGCCCGGGACAGAACCTCTACGAGCAGTACTTC
.	TRBV9	.	TRBJ2-3	CATPPDREGSDTQYF	TGTGCCACACCACCGGACAGGGAGGGATCAGATACGCAGTATTTT
.	TRBV6-5	.	TRBJ1-1	CASSPQGRGAFF	TGTGCCAGCAGTCCGCAGGGTCGGGGCGCTTTCTTT
.	TRBV19	.	TRBJ1-5	CASSIRMGVSNQPQHF	TGTGCCAGTAGTATAAGGATGGGGGTTAGCAATCAGCCCCAGCATTTT
.	TRBV5-1	TRBD1	TRBJ1-6	CASSRTGTGNFGALYNSPLHF	TGCGCCAGCAGCCGTACCGGGACAGGGAATTTTGGGGCACTCTATAATTCACCCCTCCACTTT
.	TRBV5-4	.	TRBJ2-5	CASSFDRIQETQYF	TGTGCCAGCAGCTTCGACAGGATCCAAGAGACCCAGTACTTC
.	TRBV7-3	TRBD2	TRBJ2-3	CASSSGGTSTDTQYF	TGTGCCAGCAGCTCCGGGGGGACTAGCACAGATACGCAGTATTTT
.	TRBV7-9	.	TRBJ2-7	CASSLAPVSYEQYF	TGTGCCAGCAGCTTAGCCCCCGTCTCCTACGAGCAGTACTTC
.	TRBV14	TRBD1	TRBJ1-3	CASSPGQLSGNTIYF	TGTGCCAGCAGCCCGGGACAGCTTTCTGGAAACACCATATATTTT
.	TRBV7-8	.	TRBJ1-1	CASSLVTVNTEAFF	TGTGCCAGCAGCTTAGTAACAGTGAACACTGAAGCTTTCTTT
.	TRBV29-1	TRBD2	TRBJ2-1	CSVENSGGLTYNEQFF	TGCAGCGTTGAGAATAGCGGGGGTTTGACCTACAATGAGCAGTTCTTC
.	TRBV4-2	TRBD1	TRBJ1-1	CASSPPDRDTEAFF	TGTGCCAGCAGCCCTCCTGACAGGGACACTGAAGCTTTCTTT
.	TRBV18	.	TRBJ1-1	CASSRGRTTEAFF	TGTGCCAGCTCAAGGGGACGGACCACTGAAGCTTTCTTT
.	TRBV6-5	TRBD2	TRBJ2-7	CASSYSTSGASYEQYF	TGTGCCAGCAGTTACTCGACTAGCGGGGCATCCTACGAGCAGTACTTC
.	TRBV3-1/TRBV3-2	.	TRBJ2-1	CASSSGLPVLGAAQFF	TGTGCCAGCAGCTCCGGACTTCCCGTTCTTGGGGCGGCGCAGTTCTTC
.	TRBV6-5	.	TRBJ2-1	CASRQERDYNEQFF	TGTGCCAGCAGGCAGGAGAGGGACTACAATGAGCAGTTCTTC
.	TRBV12-3/TRBV12-4	TRBD2	TRBJ2-3	CASGGSGGGTQYF	TGTGCCAGCGGGGGGAGCGGGGGAGGTACGCAGTATTTT
.	TRBV19	TRBD1	TRBJ1-1	CASSPGTGGSGEAFF	TGTGCCAGTAGTCCCGGGACAGGGGGTAGCGGTGAAGCTTTCTTT
.	TRBV19	.	TRBJ2-1	CASTPTGLLSSYNEQFF	TGTGCCAGTACCCCGACCGGGTTACTGAGCTCCTACAATGAGCAGTTCTTC
.	TRBV5-1	.	TRBJ2-3	CASSLRAGRESDTQYF	TGCGCCAGCAGCTTGAGGGCTGGAAGGGAGTCAGATACGCAGTATTTT
.	TRBV6-2/TRBV6-3	.	TRBJ1-5	CASSYVAGDQPQHF	TGTGCCAGCAGTTACGTGGCGGGAGATCAGCCCCAGCATTTT
.	TRBV4-2	.	TRBJ1-6	CASSQDGYRKHSPLHF	TGTGCCAGCAGCCAAGATGGGTACAGAAAACATTCACCCCTCCACTTT
few	TRBV19	.	TRBJ1-1	CASSSRNTEAFF	TGTGCCAGTAGTAGCAGGAACACTGAAGCTTTCTTT
.	TRBV3-1/TRBV3-2	.	TRBJ1-2	CASSQESGNYGYTF	TGTGCCAGCAGCCAAGAATCCGGAAACTATGGCTACACCTTC
once	TRBV5-5	.	TRBJ1-6	CASSLEANHGNSPLHF	TGTGCCAGCAGCTTGGAGGCAAATCACGGTAATTCACCCCTCCACTTT
.	TRBV5-1	.	TRBJ2-7	CASSLGRYEQYF	TGCGCCAGCAGCTTAGGGCGCTACGAGCAGTACTTC
.	TRBV5-1	TRBD2	TRBJ2-5	CASSLARGGAQETQYF	TGCGCCAGCAGCTTGGCCCGCGGGGGGGCTCAAGAGACCCAGTACTTC
.	TRBV7-9	TRBD1	TRBJ1-6	CASSLGGQESSPLHF	TGTGCCAGCAGCTTAGGAGGACAGGAGAGTTCACCCCTCCACTTT
.	TRBV14	.	TRBJ2-7	CASSQQLYEQYF	TGTGCCAGCAGCCAACAACTCTACGAGCAGTACTTC
.	TRBV18	TRBD2	TRBJ2-1	CASSPPWGGTIHEQFF	TGTGCCAGCTCACCCCCTTGGGGGGGTACGATCCATGAGCAGTTCTTC
.	TRBV6-5	.	TRBJ1-1	CASRQGAERAFF	TGTGCCAGCCGCCAGGGCGCAGAGAGAGCTTTCTTT
.	TRBV5-8	TRBD1	TRBJ1-1	CASSFDRGPTEAFF	TGTGCCAGCAGCTTTGACAGGGGGCCGACTGAAGCTTTCTTT
few	TRBV19	TRBD1	TRBJ1-2	CASTLMGAGGYGYTF	TGTGCCAGTACCCTGATGGGGGCAGGGGGATATGGCTACACCTTC
.	TRBV18	.	TRBJ2-3	CASSPGGPPTDTQYF	TGTGCCAGCTCACCGGGGGGACCGCCAACTGATACGCAGTATTTT
.	TRBV27	.	TRBJ1-2	CASSFTPGPINYGYTF	TGTGCCAGCAGTTTCACACCGGGACCGATAAACTATGGCTACACCTTC
.	TRBV13	TRBD1	TRBJ2-7	CASSFRQGVYEQYF	TGTGCCAGCAGCTTCAGACAGGGGGTATACGAGCAGTACTTC
.	TRBV5-1	.	TRBJ2-2	CASTGSSNTGELFF	TGCGCCAGCACGGGGAGCTCGAACACCGGGGAGCTGTTTTTT
once	TRBV3-1/TRBV3-2	.	TRBJ1-6	CASSQTTAGTNSPLHF	TGTGCCAGCAGCCAGACAACGGCAGGGACGAATTCACCCCTCCACTTT
.	TRBV7-9	.	TRBJ1-1	CASSYTVNTEAFF	TGTGCCAGCAGCTACACTGTGAACACTGAAGCTTTCTTT
.	TRBV11-2	TRBD1	TRBJ1-2	CASSPSGGWAQANYGYTF	TGTGCCAGCAGCCCCTCAGGGGGGTGGGCCCAAGCTAACTATGGCTACACCTTC
.	TRBV4-1	.	TRBJ2-5	CASSQLARGEETQYF	TGCGCCAGCAGCCAACTGGCGAGGGGAGAGGAGACCCAGTACTTC
few	TRBV4-2	.	TRBJ2-1	CASSQRVDNEQFF	TGTGCCAGCAGCCAACGAGTCGACAATGAGCAGTTCTTC
.	TRBV19	TRBD1	TRBJ1-5	CASSSTGGTNQPQHF	TGTGCCAGTAGTTCGACAGGGGGGACTAATCAGCCCCAGCATTTT
.	TRBV3-1/TRBV3-2	.	TRBJ1-2	CASSSRPRGLDYGYTF	TGTGCCAGCAGCTCAAGGCCGAGGGGACTGGACTATGGCTACACCTTC
few	TRBV7-2	.	TRBJ1-2	CASIPDRNYGYTF	TGTGCCAGCATCCCAGACCGCAACTATGGCTACACCTTC
.	TRBV6-5	TRBD1	TRBJ1-6	CASSFARGQTSPLHF	TGTGCCAGCAGTTTCGCCAGGGGGCAAACCTCACCCCTCCACTTT
.	TRBV4-1	TRBD1	TRBJ1-1	CASSPRTGHTEAFF	TGCGCCAGCAGCCCCCGGACAGGCCACACTGAAGCTTTCTTT
once	TRBV6-5	.	TRBJ1-1	CASSHKGVLNTEAFF	TGTGCCAGCAGCCACAAGGGGGTTCTCAACACTGAAGCTTTCTTT